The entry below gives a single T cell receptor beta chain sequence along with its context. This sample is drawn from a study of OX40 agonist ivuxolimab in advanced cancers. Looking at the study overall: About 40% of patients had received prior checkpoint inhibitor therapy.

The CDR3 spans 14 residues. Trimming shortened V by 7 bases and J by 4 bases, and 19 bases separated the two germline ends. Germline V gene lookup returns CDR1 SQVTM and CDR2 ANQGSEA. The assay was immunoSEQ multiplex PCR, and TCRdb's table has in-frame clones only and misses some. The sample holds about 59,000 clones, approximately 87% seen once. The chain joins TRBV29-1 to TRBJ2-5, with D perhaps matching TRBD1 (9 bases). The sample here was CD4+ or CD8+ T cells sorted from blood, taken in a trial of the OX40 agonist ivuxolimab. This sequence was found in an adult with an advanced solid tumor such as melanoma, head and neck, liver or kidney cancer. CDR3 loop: CSGLGTGTRETQYF. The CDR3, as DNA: TGCAGCGGACTCGGGACAGGGACTAGAGAGACCCAGTACTTC.